The clone carrying this T cell receptor beta chain was recorded at least ten times. Its antigen is unknown. TCRbeta library construction was performed incorporating unique molecular identifiers. TCRdb processed the PCR reads anew with MiXCR; each CDR3 protein has one entry. The sample carries around 180,000 distinct CDR3 sequences, over 8.5% recorded once. The germline CDR1 and CDR2 sequences are SGHTS and YDEGEE. V lost 5 bases, J lost 4 bases, and 9 bases stayed unmatched. CDR3 length equals 15 residues. This record comes from a study of T-cell reconstitution after alpha-beta-depleted transplantation in children. Study-wide findings and caveats: The origin of alpha-beta T cells about two months after transplant was reportedly several hundred expanded graft clones. Several patients had high TCRbeta diversity at day 60; it came from surviving recipient T cells and thymic progenitors. The authors attributed T-cell counts and diversity one year after transplant mostly to newly produced T cells.

This receptor was identified in a boy aged 2 to 9 with acute myeloid leukemia, due to receive a stem cell transplant. The chain couples TRBV5-8 to TRBJ1-2; 9 positions agree with TRBD1. Here the sequenced sample was PBMCs, taken before TCRalphabeta/CD19-depleted stem cell transplant. CDR3 nucleotide sequence: TGTGCCAGCAGTTTTTATACAGGGGGCGTCTATGGCTACACCTTC. Protein product: CASSFYTGGVYGYTF.